This T cell receptor beta chain is drawn from a study of monozygotic twins with inflammatory bowel disease. Without any T cell sorting, total RNA was isolated from whole blood. Remarks on this clonotype: The antigen remains undetermined.

This CDR3 comprises 13 residues. Germline CDR1 ENHRY, CDR2 SYGVKD. cDNA was produced in eight separate reactions per sample. TCRdb re-called the 5' RACE reads and catalogs CDR3 proteins one per entry, DNA excluded. In total, the table holds under 350,000 distinct CDR3 sequences. Study-wide results and caveats: Distinction of different T cell subtypes was not possible.

This chain links TRBV10-3 with TRBJ2-7. This receptor was taken from a human donor with ulcerative colitis or Crohn's disease, or a healthy co-twin of an affected twin (not recorded which). The sample was blood. The CDR3 sequence: CAISGVGPYEQYF.